What follows are 28 T cell receptor beta chains derived from one specimen sequenced in a study of T-cell reconstitution after alpha-beta-depleted transplantation in children. Preparation of the TCRbeta library used unique molecular identifiers. Via MiXCR, TCRdb re-called the PCR reads, giving one row per CDR3 protein. The table has hundreds of thousands of distinct CDR3 sequences, under 9.5% seen once. The starting material was PBMCs from the stem cell graft donor, obtained from the stem cell graft. These receptors were obtained from a human donor who donated a stem cell graft to a child with acute lymphoblastic leukemia.

In its sample, this clonotype was seen many times. The CDR3 DNA is TGTGCCAGCAGTTTAGGCAGGGGAGGCGAAAAACTGTTTTTT. It is translated as CASSLGRGGEKLFF. J is TRBJ1-4 and V is TRBV12-3 or TRBV12-4, with D possibly matching TRBD1 (6 bases). The CDR3 runs 14 residues. Between the trimmed V and J ends, which lost 1 base and 8 bases, there was a span of 11 bases.

This clonotype was observed at least ten times. CDR3 sequence reads: CASSRFSGISYNEQFF. The CDR3 region has the DNA TGCGCCAGCAGCCGTTTTAGCGGGATCTCCTACAATGAGCAGTTCTTC. This chain joins TRBV5-1 and TRBJ2-1; 8 nucleotides agree with TRBD2. The junction had 6 bases not matched to a gene; V was cut back by 4 bases and J by 0 bases. In germline, CDR1 is SGHRS, CDR2 YFSETQ. This CDR3 has 16 amino acids.

This clonotype was seen many times. This rearrangement joins TRBV24-1 to TRBJ2-3; D is unclear. This CDR3 contains 13 residues. Trimming took off 1 base at V and 0 bases at J, with 1 base between the two ends. Germline assignment: CDR1 KGHDR and CDR2 SFDVKD. This CDR3 is CATSDLSTDTQYF. CDR3 nucleotides: TGTGCCACCAGTGATTTAAGCACAGATACGCAGTATTTT.

This chain links TRBV5-4 with TRBJ1-4, with unresolved D. The CDR3 totals 16 residues. V was shortened by 4 bases and J by 5 bases, with 18 bases between the two germline ends. Looked up from germline, CDR1 is SGHNT and CDR2 is YYREEE (reference sequence). CDR3 nucleotides: TGTGCCAGCAGCCCCGATTCACGGACGTCCAATGAAAAACTGTTTTTT. This codes for CASSPDSRTSNEKLFF.

The chain couples TRBV29-1 to TRBJ2-7; no clear D. The CDR3 runs to 17 residues. Germline loops: CDR1 SQVTM, CDR2 ANQGSEA. V gave up 1 base and J gave up 4 bases, with 23 bases separating them. CDR3 bases: TGCAGCGTTGAAGGCCCGCGTAGAGATCCCGAAAGGTACGAGCAGTACTTC. This translates into CSVEGPRRDPERYEQYF.

This clonotype was seen a few times. The chain uses TRBV15 and TRBJ2-1, with 8 bases that match TRBD2. Per the germline V gene, CDR1 is LNHNV and CDR2 is YYDKDF (reference sequence). V lost 4 bases, J lost 2 bases, and 7 bases stayed unmatched. The CDR3 spans 16 residues. This chain's CDR3 is CATSTRGGGPYNEQFF. In DNA form, the CDR3 reads TGTGCCACCAGCACCCGTGGCGGGGGGCCCTACAATGAGCAGTTCTTC.

In DNA, the CDR3 is TGCGCCAGCAGCTTTTTATCGGGACAGGTGGACTCACCCCTCCACTTT. Its protein is CASSFLSGQVDSPLHF. The rearrangement links TRBV5-1 to TRBJ1-6, with 8 bases lining up with TRBD1. The trim removed 2 bases at V and 10 bases at J, leaving 11 bases unmatched. The CDR3 runs 16 residues. Germline CDR1 reads SGHRS; CDR2 reads YFSETQ.

The chain is built from TRBV20-1 and TRBJ2-7; either TRBD1 or TRBD2 may supply D (6 bases each). The germline V gene encodes CDR1 DFQATT and CDR2 SNEGSKA (reference sequence). Trimming stripped 0 bases from V and 6 bases from J, with 15 bases between. This CDR3 comprises 14 residues. The CDR3 region is CSARDQRGEGEQYF. CDR3 nucleotides: TGCAGTGCTAGAGATCAGAGGGGGGAAGGCGAGCAGTACTTC.

This clonotype was seen ten or more times. The chain is built from TRBV10-2 and TRBJ1-4; a weak D match, TRBD1 (5 bases). CDR1 WSHSY and CDR2 SAAADI come from the germline V gene. The germline V and J ends were trimmed by 0 bases and 8 bases, with 19 bases remaining between them. The CDR3 covers 17 residues. The CDR3 spells CASSESGVVRSKEKLFF. In DNA form, the CDR3 reads TGCGCCAGCAGTGAGTCGGGGGTGGTACGGTCGAAGGAAAAACTGTTTTTT.

The rearrangement uses TRBV11-2 and TRBJ2-3; 10 bases match TRBD2. There are 17 residues in the CDR3. Germline values: CDR1 SGHAT, CDR2 FQNNGV. V shed 0 bases and J 5 bases; nucleotides not matched to a gene: 8. The DNA for the CDR3 is TGTGCCAGCAGCTTAGAACGGAGCGGGGGGGCCTTAGATACGCAGTATTTT. As protein: CASSLERSGGALDTQYF.

This sequence joins TRBV6-5 and TRBJ1-2, with TRBD1 matching over 7 bases. This CDR3 is built from 16 residues. V lost 2 bases to trimming and J lost 1 base; unmatched junction nucleotides: 7. The germline gives CDR1 MNHEY, CDR2 SVGAGI. The CDR3 is CASSYPRDSLNYGYTF. For the CDR3, the DNA is TGTGCCAGCAGTTACCCGAGGGACAGCCTTAACTATGGCTACACCTTC.

Many counts were recorded for this clonotype. The rearrangement uses TRBV24-1 and TRBJ2-1; D is unclear. Trimming cost V 0 bases and J 8 bases, with 16 bases left between them. Germline V gene data show CDR1 as KGHDR and CDR2 as SFDVKD. The CDR3 sequence is 16 residues long. In nucleotides, the CDR3 is TGTGCCACCAGTGATTTGATGAAGAGCGATGGCGATGAGCAGTTCTTC. This codes for CATSDLMKSDGDEQFF.

This clonotype has at least ten counts. V gene TRBV12-3 or TRBV12-4 combines with J gene TRBJ2-3, with unresolved D. There are 15 residues in the CDR3. V shed 6 bases and J shed 6 bases, with 19 bases lying between them. The CDR3 bases are TGTGCCAGCAGCTCAGGAAGCCACCAACAGGATACGCAGTATTTT. Protein product: CASSSGSHQQDTQYF.

This clonotype was recorded a few times. The gene calls are TRBV7-9 and TRBJ1-5; D is unresolved. Trimming stripped 1 base from V and 2 bases from J, with 6 bases between. Germline loops: CDR1 SEHNR, CDR2 FQNEAQ (reference sequence). This CDR3 has 14 residues. CDR3 coding DNA: TGTGCCAGCAGCTTAGTGGCAGGCAATCAGCCCCAGCATTTT. Translated: CASSLVAGNQPQHF.

This clonotype turned up a few times. In DNA form, the CDR3 reads TGTGCCAGCACGTCCCGAAGGGGGGCGAACACCGGGGAGCTGTTTTTT. Translated, it gives CASTSRRGANTGELFF. The V and J genes are TRBV6-1 and TRBJ2-2; D is tentatively TRBD1 or TRBD2 (6 bases each). With 7 bases removed from V and 0 bases from J, the gap between germline ends came to 15 bases. Germline loops: CDR1 MNHNS, CDR2 SASEGT. This CDR3 is built from 16 residues.

This clonotype was seen many times. The chain is built from TRBV20-1 and TRBJ1-2; no clear D gene. Per germline, CDR1 DFQATT and CDR2 SNEGSKA (reference sequence). With 6 bases removed from V and 4 bases from J, the gap between germline ends came to 15 bases. The CDR3 runs to 13 residues. CDR3 in DNA: TGCAGTGCCTCGATCCTTCAGGCCTATGGCTACACCTTC. As protein: CSASILQAYGYTF.

V gene TRBV3-1 combines with J gene TRBJ2-5, with D possibly matching TRBD2 (5 bases). Trimming removed 3 bases at V and 5 bases at J, with 19 bases between. Germline V lookup: CDR1 LGHDT, CDR2 YNNKEL (reference sequence). The CDR3 has 16 residues. Here the CDR3 reads CASSQGFAAREETQYF. For the CDR3, the DNA is TGTGCCAGCAGCCAGGGGTTCGCTGCTAGGGAGGAGACCCAGTACTTC.

This clonotype was counted many times. This chain links TRBV29-1 with TRBJ2-1; TRBD1 is a possible D gene (6 bases). The CDR3 loop spans 14 amino acids. The V gene's germline CDR1 is SQVTM and CDR2 ANQGSEA. Trimming cost V 5 bases and J 2 bases, with 13 bases left between them. The CDR3 DNA sequence: TGCAGCGTTCTACGGGACAAGACCTACAATGAGCAGTTCTTC. Protein: CSVLRDKTYNEQFF.

The rearrangement links TRBV12-3 or TRBV12-4 to TRBJ2-3; D gene unclear. The germline V and J ends were trimmed by 7 bases and 2 bases, with 13 bases remaining between them. This CDR3 spans 14 amino acids. This CDR3 reads CASTMDQLTDTQYF. The CDR3 DNA is TGTGCCAGCACGATGGATCAACTCACAGATACGCAGTATTTT.

The rearrangement joins TRBV20-1 to TRBJ1-1; possible D gene TRBD1, 6 bases. The CDR3 loop spans 13 amino acids. CDR1 and CDR2 (germline): DFQATT, SNEGSKA (reference sequence). V lost 6 bases and J lost 7, with 18 bases in between. CDR3 sequence (DNA): TGCAGTGCCCAAGATGACAGGACCTATGAAGCTTTCTTT. Translation: CSAQDDRTYEAFF.

This clonotype was counted at least ten times. V usage is TRBV5-6 and J usage is TRBJ2-1, with a weak D call TRBD2 (7 bases). The CDR3 has 15 residues. Trimming took off 4 bases at V and 10 bases at J, with 21 bases between the two ends. Germline V gene lookup returns CDR1 SGHDT and CDR2 YYEEEE. The CDR3 coding sequence is TGTGCCAGCAGCCCGAGGTGGGGGGGCCCGCAGGAGCAGTTCTTC. This encodes CASSPRWGGPQEQFF.

V gene TRBV3-1 combines with J gene TRBJ1-3, with D hard to call. CDR1 and CDR2 from the germline V gene are LGHDT and YNNKEL (reference sequence). This CDR3 contains 16 residues. The V end was cut by 0 bases, the J end by 3 bases, with 12 bases between. The CDR3 bases are TGTGCCAGCAGCCAAGATACGAGGGTTCGTGGAAACACCATATATTTT. Protein product: CASSQDTRVRGNTIYF.

The chain couples TRBV25-1 to TRBJ1-2; D is possibly TRBD1 (5 bases). The germline V and J ends were trimmed by 3 bases and 8 bases, with 10 bases remaining between them. The CDR3 has 12 amino acids. Germline lookup yields CDR1 MGHDK and CDR2 SYGVNS. The CDR3 sequence: CASSDSGHGYTF. The CDR3 coding sequence is TGTGCCAGCAGTGATTCGGGGCACGGCTACACCTTC.

Ten or more counts support this clonotype. This rearrangement joins TRBV6-2 or TRBV6-3 to TRBJ2-7, with TRBD1 matching 10 bases. The trim removed 3 bases at V and 5 bases at J, leaving 7 bases unmatched. The CDR3 contains 15 residues. From germline, CDR1 is MNHEY and CDR2 SVGEGT. This CDR3 is CASSYGAGTGDEQYF. The CDR3 nucleotides read TGTGCCAGCAGTTATGGAGCTGGGACAGGGGACGAGCAGTACTTC.

There are a few counts of this clonotype. The V call is TRBV5-1, the J call TRBJ2-3; D remains ambiguous. With 2 bases removed from V and 1 base from J, the gap between germline ends came to 11 bases. Germline-derived CDR1 and CDR2 are SGHRS and YFSETQ. The CDR3 runs to 15 residues. The CDR3 region has the DNA TGCGCCAGCAGCTTTCAGTCCCTTGGCACAGATACGCAGTATTTT. Residues: CASSFQSLGTDTQYF.

A few counts support this clonotype. The chain links TRBV12-3 or TRBV12-4 to TRBJ1-3; D not resolved. The V and J ends lost 6 bases and 0 bases respectively, with 9 bases between them. The CDR3 is 14 amino acids. For the CDR3, the DNA is TGTGCCAGCAGCGTCCCAGGCTCTGGAAACACCATATATTTT. It yields the protein CASSVPGSGNTIYF.

There are many counts of this clonotype. This chain joins TRBV5-6 and TRBJ2-5; TRBD2 might be the D (6 bases). Germline V gene sequence: CDR1 SGHDT, CDR2 YYEEEE. V was clipped by 6 bases and J by 5 bases, with 20 bases between them. CDR3 length: 15 residues. CDR3 amino acids: CASTWGTQWGETQYF. The CDR3 DNA reads TGTGCCAGCACTTGGGGGACTCAATGGGGGGAGACCCAGTACTTC.

This clonotype showed up many times. This chain joins TRBV5-1 and TRBJ2-4; possibly TRBD2 for D (6 bases). The CDR3 spans 17 residues. CDR1 SGHRS and CDR2 YFSETQ come from the germline V gene. Deletions cut 0 bases from V and 2 bases from J, with 15 bases between. The CDR3 DNA reads TGCGCCAGCAGCTTGGTCGGGGGAGAGGATTCCAAAAACATTCAGTACTTC. Its protein product is CASSLVGGEDSKNIQYF.